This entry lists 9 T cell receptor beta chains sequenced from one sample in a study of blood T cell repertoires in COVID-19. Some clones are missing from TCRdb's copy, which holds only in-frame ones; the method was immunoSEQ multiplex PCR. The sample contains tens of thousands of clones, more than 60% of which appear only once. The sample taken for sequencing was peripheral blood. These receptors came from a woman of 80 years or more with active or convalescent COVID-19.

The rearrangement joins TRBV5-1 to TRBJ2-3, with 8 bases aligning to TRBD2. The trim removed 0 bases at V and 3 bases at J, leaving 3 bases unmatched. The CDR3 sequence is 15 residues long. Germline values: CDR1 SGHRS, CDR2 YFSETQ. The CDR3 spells CASSLDGGETDTQYF. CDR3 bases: TGCGCCAGCAGCTTGGACGGGGGGGAGACAGATACGCAGTATTTT.

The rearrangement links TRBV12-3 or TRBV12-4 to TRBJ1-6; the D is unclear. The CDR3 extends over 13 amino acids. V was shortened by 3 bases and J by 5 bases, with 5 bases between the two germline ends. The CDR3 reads CASSFSDNSPLHF. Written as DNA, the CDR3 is TGTGCCAGCAGTTTTTCGGATAATTCACCCCTCCACTTT.

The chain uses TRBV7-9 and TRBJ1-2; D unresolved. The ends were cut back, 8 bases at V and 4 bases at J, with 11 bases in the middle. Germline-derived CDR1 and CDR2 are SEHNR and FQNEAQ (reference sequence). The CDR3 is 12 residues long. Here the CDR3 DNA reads TGTGCCAGCTCTGGGCTGGCCTATGGCTACACCTTC. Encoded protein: CASSGLAYGYTF.

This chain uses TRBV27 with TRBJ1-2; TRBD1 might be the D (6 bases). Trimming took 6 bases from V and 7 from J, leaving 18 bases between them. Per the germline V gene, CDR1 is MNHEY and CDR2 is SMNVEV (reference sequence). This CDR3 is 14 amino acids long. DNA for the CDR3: TGTGCCAGCAGCCCCACGGCACAGGGCGGTGGCTACACCTTC. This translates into CASSPTAQGGGYTF.

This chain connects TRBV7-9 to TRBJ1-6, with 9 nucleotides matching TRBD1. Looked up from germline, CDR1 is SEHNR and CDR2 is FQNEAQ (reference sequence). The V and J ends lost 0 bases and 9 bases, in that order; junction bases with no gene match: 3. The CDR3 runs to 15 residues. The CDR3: CASSLATGGGSPLHF. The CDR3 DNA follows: TGTGCCAGCAGCTTAGCGACAGGGGGAGGTTCACCCCTCCACTTT. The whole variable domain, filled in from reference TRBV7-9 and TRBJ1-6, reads DTGVSQNPRHKITKRGQNVTFRCDPISEHNRLYWYRQTLGQGPEFLTYFQNEAQLEKSRLLSDRFSAERPKGSFSTLEIQRTEQGDSAMYLCASSLATGGGSPLHFGNGTRLTVT.

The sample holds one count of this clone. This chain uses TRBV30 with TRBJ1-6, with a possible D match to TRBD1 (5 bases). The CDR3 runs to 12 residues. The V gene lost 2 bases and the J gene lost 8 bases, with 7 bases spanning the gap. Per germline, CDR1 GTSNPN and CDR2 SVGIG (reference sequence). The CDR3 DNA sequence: TGTGCCTGGAGTAACAGGTATTCACCCCTCCACTTT. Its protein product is CAWSNRYSPLHF.

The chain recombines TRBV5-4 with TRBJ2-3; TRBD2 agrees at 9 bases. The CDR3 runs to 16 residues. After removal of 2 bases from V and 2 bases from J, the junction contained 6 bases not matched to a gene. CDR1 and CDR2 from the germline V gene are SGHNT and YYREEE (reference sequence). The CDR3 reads CASSFAGGRFTDTQYF. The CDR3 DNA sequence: TGTGCCAGCAGCTTCGCGGGGGGGCGCTTCACAGATACGCAGTATTTT.

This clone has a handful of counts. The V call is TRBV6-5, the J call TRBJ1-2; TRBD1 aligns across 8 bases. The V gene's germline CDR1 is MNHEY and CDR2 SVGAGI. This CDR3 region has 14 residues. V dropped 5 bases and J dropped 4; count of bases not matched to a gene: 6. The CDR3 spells CASSPGGASYGYTF. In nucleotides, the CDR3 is TGTGCCAGCAGTCCAGGGGGCGCCAGCTATGGCTACACCTTC.

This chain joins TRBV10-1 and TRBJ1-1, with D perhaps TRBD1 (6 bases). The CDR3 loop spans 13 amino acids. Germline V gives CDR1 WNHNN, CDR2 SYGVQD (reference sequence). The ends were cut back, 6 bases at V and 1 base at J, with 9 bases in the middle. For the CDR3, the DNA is TGCGCCAGCAGGGACAGCGGGAACACTGAAGCTTTCTTT. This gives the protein CASRDSGNTEAFF.